Below, 10 T cell receptor beta chains from the same sample are listed, as sequenced in a study of blood T cell repertoires in COVID-19. Repertoires were generated with immunoSEQ multiplex PCR, while TCRdb's copy carries only in-frame clones and drops some. The data hold more than 300,000 clones, with about 88% observed a single time. Sample: peripheral blood. The receptors were sampled from a woman aged 70-85 years with COVID-19, enrolled during active disease.

J is TRBJ2-3 and V is TRBV11-3; TRBD1 is a possible D gene (5 bases). CDR3 size: 13 residues. The V gene's germline CDR1 is SGHNT and CDR2 YENEEA. Trimming took 4 bases from V and 10 from J, leaving 15 bases between them. The DNA for the CDR3 is TGTGCCAGCAGCTCATACGACAGAGGTCCGCAGTATTTT. Protein: CASSSYDRGPQYF. The variable domain in full, with the rest retrieved from reference TRBV11-3 and TRBJ2-3, is EAGVVQSPRYKIIEKKQPVAFWCNPISGHNTLYWYLQNLGQGPELLIRYENEEAVDDSQLPKDRFSAERLKGVDSTLKIQPAELGDSAVYLCASSSYDRGPQYFGPGTRLTVL.

The CDR3 DNA sequence: TGTGCCAGCAGTTTGAGACAGTTTCAAGAGACCCAGTACTTC. Translating it yields CASSLRQFQETQYF. V and J are TRBV28 and TRBJ2-5, with a weak D call TRBD1 (5 bases). V lost 3 bases to trimming and J lost 2 bases, with 10 bases between them. The length of the CDR3 is 14 residues. The germline V gene has CDR1 MDHEN and CDR2 SYDVKM. Drawing the rest from reference TRBV28 and TRBJ2-5, the complete variable domain is DVKVTQSSRYLVKRTGEKVFLECVQDMDHENMFWYRQDPGLGLRLIYFSYDVKMKEKGDIPEGYSVSREKKERFSLILESASTNQTSMYLCASSLRQFQETQYFGPGTRLLVL.

V gene TRBV2 combines with J gene TRBJ2-2; TRBD1 agrees at 7 bases. CDR3 length: 15 residues. The germline V gene has CDR1 SNHLY and CDR2 FYNNEI. J was trimmed by 7 bases and V by 7 bases; bases with no gene match: 12. The CDR3 sequence: CASNRDSHQGGELFF. The CDR3 region has the DNA TGTGCCAGCAACCGGGACAGCCACCAGGGCGGGGAGCTGTTTTTT.

The chain uses TRBV7-8 and TRBJ1-2; TRBD1 matches 10 bases. The CDR3 covers 11 residues. The germline V gene encodes CDR1 SGHVS and CDR2 FQNEAQ. Trimming took 11 bases from V and 8 from J; bases not matched to a gene: 5. The chain's CDR3 is CAAGTGDGYTF. The CDR3 DNA follows: TGTGCCGCGGGGACAGGGGACGGCTACACCTTC.

This chain links TRBV20-1 with TRBJ2-7; possible D gene TRBD2, 5 bases. The CDR3 is 11 residues long. Germline CDR1 DFQATT, CDR2 SNEGSKA (reference sequence). The V and J ends lost 5 bases and 4 bases respectively, with 9 bases between them. The CDR3 loop reads CSALREYEQYF. The CDR3 coding sequence is TGCAGTGCTCTACGGGAATACGAGCAGTACTTC.

The chain employs TRBV3-1 (or the pseudogene TRBV3-2) and TRBJ1-1; a possible D gene is TRBD1 (6 bases). This CDR3 contains 16 residues. Trimming left V 7 bases short and J 5 bases short, with 23 bases between. The germline V gene has CDR1 LGHDT and CDR2 YNNKEL (reference sequence). The CDR3, as DNA: TGTGCCAGCACGATAACAGGGCCGGTTGGGGTGACTGAAGCTTTCTTT. This codes for CASTITGPVGVTEAFF.

In regard to this clone: In the same sample, other DNA sequences code for this CDR3. The chain uses TRBV5-4 and TRBJ1-4, with 8 nucleotides matching TRBD1. The CDR3 is 14 residues long. Trimming removed 2 bases from V and 8 bases from J; junction bases left unmatched: 5. CDR1 and CDR2 from the germline V gene are SGHNT and YYREEE (reference sequence). The chain's CDR3 is CASSFRGLEEKLFF. As DNA, the CDR3 is TGTGCCAGCAGCTTCAGGGGGCTAGAAGAAAAACTGTTTTTT.

The chain has TRBV6-2 or TRBV6-3 and TRBJ2-2, with D possibly being TRBD2 (6 bases). CDR3 length equals 13 residues. Trimming removed 6 bases at V and 9 bases at J, with 14 bases between. Germline values: CDR1 MNHEY, CDR2 SVGEGT. Here the CDR3 DNA reads TGTGCCAGCAGCCGACTAGAGACCAGGGAGCTGTTTTTT. Translation: CASSRLETRELFF.

The table lists this clone with a count of one. CDR3 loop: CASSQTGENTIYF. DNA for the CDR3: TGTGCCAGCAGCCAGACAGGGGAAAACACCATATATTTT. This chain links TRBV4-2 with TRBJ1-3, with 8 positions matching TRBD1. Trimming took 3 bases from V and 6 from J; bases not matched to a gene: 1. Germline V gene lookup returns CDR1 LGHNA and CDR2 YNFKEQ. CDR3 length: 13 amino acids.

This chain connects TRBV4-1 to TRBJ1-2; 7 nucleotides align to TRBD1. Germline trimming cut 2 bases from V and 6 bases from J; bases unmatched to any gene: 12. The CDR3 is 16 residues long. Germline assignment: CDR1 MGHRA and CDR2 YSYEKL. The CDR3 coding sequence is TGCGCCAGCAGCCAACCTAGACAGGGATCGGAAAATGGCTACACCTTC. It is translated as CASSQPRQGSENGYTF.